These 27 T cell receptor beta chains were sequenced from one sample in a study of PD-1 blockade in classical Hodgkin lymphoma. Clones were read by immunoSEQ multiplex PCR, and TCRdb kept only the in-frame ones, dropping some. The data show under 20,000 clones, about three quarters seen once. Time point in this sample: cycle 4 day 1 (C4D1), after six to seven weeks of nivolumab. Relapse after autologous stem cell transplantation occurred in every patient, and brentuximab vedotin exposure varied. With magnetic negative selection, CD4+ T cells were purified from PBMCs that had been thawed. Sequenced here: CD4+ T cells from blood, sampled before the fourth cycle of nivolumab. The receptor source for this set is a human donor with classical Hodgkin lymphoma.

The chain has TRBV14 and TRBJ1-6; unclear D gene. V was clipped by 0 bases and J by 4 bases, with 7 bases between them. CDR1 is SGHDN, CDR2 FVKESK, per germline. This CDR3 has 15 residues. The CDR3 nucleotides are TGTGCCAGCAGCCAAGAAAGGCAGTATAATTCACCCCTCCACTTT. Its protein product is CASSQERQYNSPLHF.

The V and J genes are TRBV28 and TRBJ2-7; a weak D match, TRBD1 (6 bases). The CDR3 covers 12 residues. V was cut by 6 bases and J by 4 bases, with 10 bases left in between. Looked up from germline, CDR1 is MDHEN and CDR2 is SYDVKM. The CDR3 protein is CASRGQFYEQYF. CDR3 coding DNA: TGTGCCAGCAGAGGACAGTTTTACGAGCAGTACTTC.

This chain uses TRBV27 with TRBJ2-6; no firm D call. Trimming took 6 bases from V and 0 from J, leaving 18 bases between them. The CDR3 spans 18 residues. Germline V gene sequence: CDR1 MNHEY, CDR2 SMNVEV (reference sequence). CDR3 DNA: TGTGCCAGCAGGCCTTACGTACTGGAAAGCTCTGGGGCCAACGTCCTGACTTTC. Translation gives CASRPYVLESSGANVLTF.

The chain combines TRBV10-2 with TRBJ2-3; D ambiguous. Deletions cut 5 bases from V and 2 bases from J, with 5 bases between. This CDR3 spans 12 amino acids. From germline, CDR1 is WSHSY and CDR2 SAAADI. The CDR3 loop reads CASSSFTDTQYF. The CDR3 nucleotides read TGCGCCAGCAGTTCTTTCACAGATACGCAGTATTTT.

The CDR3 DNA sequence: TGCGCCAGCAGCTTGGGGACAGGGCGGTACGAGCAGTACTTC. It specifies CASSLGTGRYEQYF. This chain joins TRBV5-1 and TRBJ2-7; 8 nucleotides line up with TRBD1. Per germline, CDR1 SGHRS and CDR2 YFSETQ. The trim removed 0 bases at V and 4 bases at J, leaving 3 bases unmatched. There are 14 residues in the CDR3. The whole variable domain, remainder taken from reference TRBV5-1 and TRBJ2-7, is KAGVTQTPRYLIKTRGQQVTLSCSPISGHRSVSWYQQTPGQGLQFLFEYFSETQRNKGNFPGRFSGRQFSNSRSEMNVSTLELGDSALYLCASSLGTGRYEQYFGPGTRLTVT.

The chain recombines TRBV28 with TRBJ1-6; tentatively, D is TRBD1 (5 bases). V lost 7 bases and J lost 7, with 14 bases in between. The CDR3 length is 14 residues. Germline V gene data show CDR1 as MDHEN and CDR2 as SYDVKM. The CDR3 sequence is CASNEQVWNSPLHF. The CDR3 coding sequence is TGTGCCAGCAATGAACAGGTTTGGAATTCACCCCTCCACTTT.

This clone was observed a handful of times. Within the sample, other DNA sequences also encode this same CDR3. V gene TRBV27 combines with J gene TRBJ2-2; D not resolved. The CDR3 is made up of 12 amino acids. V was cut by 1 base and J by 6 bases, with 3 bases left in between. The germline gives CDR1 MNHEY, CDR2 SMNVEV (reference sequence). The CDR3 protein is CASSLLAGELFF. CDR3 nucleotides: TGTGCCAGCAGTTTATTGGCCGGGGAGCTGTTTTTT.

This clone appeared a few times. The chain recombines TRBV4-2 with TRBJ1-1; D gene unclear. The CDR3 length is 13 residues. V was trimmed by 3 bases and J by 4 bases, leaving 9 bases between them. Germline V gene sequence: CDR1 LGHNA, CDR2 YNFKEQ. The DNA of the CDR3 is TGTGCCAGCAGCCAGGATATGGTCACTGAAGCTTTCTTT. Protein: CASSQDMVTEAFF.

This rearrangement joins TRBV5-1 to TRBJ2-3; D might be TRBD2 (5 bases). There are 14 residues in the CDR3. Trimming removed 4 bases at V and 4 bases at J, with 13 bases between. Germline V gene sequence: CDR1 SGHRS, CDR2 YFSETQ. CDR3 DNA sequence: TGCGCCAGCAGCATGAGAGGGTCGGCAGATACGCAGTATTTT. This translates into CASSMRGSADTQYF.

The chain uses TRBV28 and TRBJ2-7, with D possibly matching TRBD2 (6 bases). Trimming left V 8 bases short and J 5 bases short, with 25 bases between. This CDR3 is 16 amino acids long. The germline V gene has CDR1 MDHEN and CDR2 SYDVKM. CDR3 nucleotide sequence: TGTGCCAGCCCCCCGGGGGTGGGGGGAACCGGAGACGAGCAGTACTTC. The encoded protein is CASPPGVGGTGDEQYF.

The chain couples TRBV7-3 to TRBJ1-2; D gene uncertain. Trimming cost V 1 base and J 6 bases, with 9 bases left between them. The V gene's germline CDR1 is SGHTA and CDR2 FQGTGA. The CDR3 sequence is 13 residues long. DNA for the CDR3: TGTGCCAGCAGCTTAAGGACTGACGATGGCTACACCTTC. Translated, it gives CASSLRTDDGYTF.

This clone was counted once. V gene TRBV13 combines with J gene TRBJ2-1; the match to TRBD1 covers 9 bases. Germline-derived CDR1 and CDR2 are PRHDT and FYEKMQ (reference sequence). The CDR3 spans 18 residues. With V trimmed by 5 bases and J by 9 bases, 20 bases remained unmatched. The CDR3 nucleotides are TGTGCCAGCAGCCCAAGTGGAACAGGGGGCCCGAGGGCGAGTGAGCAGTTCTTC. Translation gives CASSPSGTGGPRASEQFF.

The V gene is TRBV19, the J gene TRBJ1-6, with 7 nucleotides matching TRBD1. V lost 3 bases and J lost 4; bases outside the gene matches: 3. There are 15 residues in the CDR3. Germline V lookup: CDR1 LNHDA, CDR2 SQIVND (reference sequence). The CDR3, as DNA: TGTGCCAGTAGTATCGGGACAGCATATAATTCACCCCTCCACTTT. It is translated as CASSIGTAYNSPLHF.

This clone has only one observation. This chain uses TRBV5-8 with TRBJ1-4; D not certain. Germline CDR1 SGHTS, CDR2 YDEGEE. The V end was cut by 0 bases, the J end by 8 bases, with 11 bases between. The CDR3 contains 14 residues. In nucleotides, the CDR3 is TGTGCCAGCAGCTTGGGATTAGGTTTCGAAAAACTGTTTTTT. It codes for CASSLGLGFEKLFF.

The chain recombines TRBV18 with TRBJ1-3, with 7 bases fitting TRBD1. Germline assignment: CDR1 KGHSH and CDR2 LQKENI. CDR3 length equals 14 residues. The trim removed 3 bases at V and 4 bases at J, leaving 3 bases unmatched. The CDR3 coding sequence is TGTGCCAGCTCACCCGGGACAGTCGGAAACACCATATATTTT. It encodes CASSPGTVGNTIYF.

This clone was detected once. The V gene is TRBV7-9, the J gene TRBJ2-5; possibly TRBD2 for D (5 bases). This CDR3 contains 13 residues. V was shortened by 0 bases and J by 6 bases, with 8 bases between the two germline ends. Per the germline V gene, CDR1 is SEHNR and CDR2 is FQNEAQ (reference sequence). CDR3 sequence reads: CASSLARVKTQYF. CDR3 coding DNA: TGTGCCAGCAGCTTAGCGAGGGTGAAGACCCAGTACTTC.

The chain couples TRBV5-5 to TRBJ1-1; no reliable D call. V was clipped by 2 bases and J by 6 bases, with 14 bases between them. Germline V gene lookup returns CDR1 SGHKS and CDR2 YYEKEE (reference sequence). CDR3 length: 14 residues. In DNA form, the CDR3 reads TGTGCCAGCAGCTTTCCCAGGCTTGACGCTGAAGCTTTCTTT. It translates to CASSFPRLDAEAFF.

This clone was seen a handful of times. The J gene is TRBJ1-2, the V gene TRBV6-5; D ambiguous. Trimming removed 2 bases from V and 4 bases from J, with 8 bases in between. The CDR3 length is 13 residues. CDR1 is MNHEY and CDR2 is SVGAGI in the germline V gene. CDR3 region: CASSYGVGYGYTF. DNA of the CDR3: TGTGCCAGCAGTTACGGCGTGGGCTATGGCTACACCTTC.

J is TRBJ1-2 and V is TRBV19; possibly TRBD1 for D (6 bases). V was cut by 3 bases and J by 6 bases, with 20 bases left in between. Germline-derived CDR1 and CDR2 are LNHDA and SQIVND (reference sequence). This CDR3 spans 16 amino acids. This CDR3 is CASSIRSRGRRDGYTF. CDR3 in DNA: TGTGCCAGTAGTATTAGGTCGCGGGGGCGCAGGGATGGCTACACCTTC.

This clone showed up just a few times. The CDR3 is CASSQKGRETQYF. The CDR3 nucleotides read TGTGCCAGCAGCCAAAAGGGGCGGGAGACCCAGTACTTC. V is TRBV5-4 and J is TRBJ2-5; D is perhaps TRBD1 (5 bases). The CDR3 spans 13 residues. The germline V gene has CDR1 SGHNT and CDR2 YYREEE (reference sequence). V lost 4 bases and J lost 5, with 12 bases in between.

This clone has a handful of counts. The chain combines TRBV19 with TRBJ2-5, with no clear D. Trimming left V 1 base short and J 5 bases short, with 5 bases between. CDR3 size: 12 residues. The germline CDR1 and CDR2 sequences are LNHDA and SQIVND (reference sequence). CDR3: CASSIVVETQYF. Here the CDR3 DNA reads TGTGCCAGTAGTATAGTTGTGGAGACCCAGTACTTC.

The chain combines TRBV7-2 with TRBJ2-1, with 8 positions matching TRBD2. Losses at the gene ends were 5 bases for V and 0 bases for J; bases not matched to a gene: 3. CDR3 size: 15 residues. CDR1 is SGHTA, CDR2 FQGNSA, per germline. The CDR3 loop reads CASSRGTSSYNEQFF. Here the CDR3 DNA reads TGTGCCAGCAGCCGTGGGACTAGCTCCTACAATGAGCAGTTCTTC.

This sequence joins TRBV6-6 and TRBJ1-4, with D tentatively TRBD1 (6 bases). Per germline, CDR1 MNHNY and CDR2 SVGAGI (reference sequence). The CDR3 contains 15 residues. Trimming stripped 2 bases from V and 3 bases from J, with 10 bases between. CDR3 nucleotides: TGTGCCAGCAGTTACGCGGGGGGCCCTAATGAAAAACTGTTTTTT. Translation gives CASSYAGGPNEKLFF.

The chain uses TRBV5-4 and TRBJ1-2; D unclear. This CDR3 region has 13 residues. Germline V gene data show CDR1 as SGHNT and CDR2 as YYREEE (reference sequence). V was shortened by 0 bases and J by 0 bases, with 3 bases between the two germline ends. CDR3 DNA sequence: TGTGCCAGCAGCTTGGACCCTAACTATGGCTACACCTTC. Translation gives CASSLDPNYGYTF.

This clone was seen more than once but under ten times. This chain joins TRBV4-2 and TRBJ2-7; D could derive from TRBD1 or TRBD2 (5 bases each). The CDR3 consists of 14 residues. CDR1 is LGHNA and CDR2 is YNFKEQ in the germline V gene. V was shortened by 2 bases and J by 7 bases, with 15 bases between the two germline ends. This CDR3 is CASSQLGTPNEQYF. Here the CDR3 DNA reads TGTGCCAGCAGCCAACTCGGGACCCCCAATGAGCAGTACTTC.

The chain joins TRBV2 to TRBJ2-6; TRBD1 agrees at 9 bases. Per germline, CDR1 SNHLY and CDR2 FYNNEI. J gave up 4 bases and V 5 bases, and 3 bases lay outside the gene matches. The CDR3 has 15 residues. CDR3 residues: CASSNRGLGANVLTF. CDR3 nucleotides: TGTGCCAGCAGTAACAGGGGGCTGGGGGCCAACGTCCTGACTTTC.

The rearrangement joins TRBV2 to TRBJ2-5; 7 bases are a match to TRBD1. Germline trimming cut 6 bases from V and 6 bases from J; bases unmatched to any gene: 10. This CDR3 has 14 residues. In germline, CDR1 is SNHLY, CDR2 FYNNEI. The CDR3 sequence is CASRSILTGKTQYF. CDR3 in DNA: TGTGCCAGCAGGTCAATCTTGACAGGGAAGACCCAGTACTTC.